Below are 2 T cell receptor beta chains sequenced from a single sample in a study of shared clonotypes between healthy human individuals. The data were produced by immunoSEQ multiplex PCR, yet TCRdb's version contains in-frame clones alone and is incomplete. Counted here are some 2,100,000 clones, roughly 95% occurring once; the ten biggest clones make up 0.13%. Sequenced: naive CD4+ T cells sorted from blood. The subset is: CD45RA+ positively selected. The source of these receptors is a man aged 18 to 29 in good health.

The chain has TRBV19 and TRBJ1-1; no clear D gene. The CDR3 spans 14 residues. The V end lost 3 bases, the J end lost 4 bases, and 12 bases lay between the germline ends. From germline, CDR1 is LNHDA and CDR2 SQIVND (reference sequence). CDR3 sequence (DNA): TGTGCCAGTAGTATGGAAAGAAAGGGCACTGAAGCTTTCTTT. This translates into CASSMERKGTEAFF.

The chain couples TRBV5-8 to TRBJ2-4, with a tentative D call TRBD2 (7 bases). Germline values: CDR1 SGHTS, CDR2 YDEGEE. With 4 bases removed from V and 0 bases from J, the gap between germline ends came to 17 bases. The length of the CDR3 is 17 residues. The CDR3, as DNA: TGTGCCAGCAGCCCTCGAATAGGGGGGGGAGCCAAAAACATTCAGTACTTC. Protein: CASSPRIGGGAKNIQYF.